The next 3 T cell receptor beta chains were all read from a single sample in a study of shared clonotypes between healthy human individuals. Measured with immunoSEQ multiplex PCR; TCRdb has only the in-frame clones, and not every one. The table records 650,000 to 700,000 clones, 90% of them present only once. The sequenced sample consisted of memory CD8+ T cells from PBMCs. The subset is: CD45RO+ cells pooled with CCR7-negative TemRA cells. These receptors all stem from a man younger than 30 in good health. Some clones in this sample may be carry-over from other donors' samples.

V gene TRBV4-2 combines with J gene TRBJ2-2; D might be TRBD2 (7 bases). Deletions cut 1 base from V and 5 bases from J, with 14 bases between. The CDR3 extends over 16 amino acids. From germline, CDR1 is LGHNA and CDR2 YNFKEQ. This CDR3 reads CASSQARGALTGELFF. The CDR3 DNA follows: TGTGCCAGCAGCCAAGCCCGGGGGGCGTTAACCGGGGAGCTGTTTTTT.

The chain couples TRBV2 to TRBJ2-3; no definite D call. This CDR3 has 15 residues. V was shortened by 6 bases and J by 0 bases, with 13 bases between the two germline ends. Germline-derived CDR1 and CDR2 are SNHLY and FYNNEI. The CDR3 nucleotides are TGTGCCAGCAGCCTTTCTACTATCAGCACAGATACGCAGTATTTT. This translates into CASSLSTISTDTQYF.

The rearrangement uses TRBV29-1 and TRBJ2-1; D possibly uses TRBD1 or TRBD2 (5 bases each). This CDR3 spans 14 amino acids. Trimming pared 7 bases from V and 3 bases from J, leaving 16 bases between. Germline lookup yields CDR1 SQVTM and CDR2 ANQGSEA. CDR3 in DNA: TGCAGCGCTGGGGGAAGGTATGGCTACAATGAGCAGTTCTTC. It translates to CSAGGRYGYNEQFF.